The T cell receptor (beta chain) described here comes from a study of shared clonotypes between healthy human individuals. Whole-study results and caveats: What naive subsets generally showed was a larger estimated richness than memory subsets showed.

Sequencing used immunoSEQ multiplex PCR; TCRdb keeps in-frame clones, though not all of them. The sample shows about 2.1 million clones, 85% to 95% of them seen only once. Naive CD8 cells lacked CD45RO, underwent positive selection for CCR7 and left out terminally differentiated effector memory CD45RA+ cells. Nashville, Tennessee was home to all donors, who were Caucasian adults. For this clone: The antigen is unknown.

V was cut by 1 base and J by 1 base, with 14 bases left in between. Germline CDR1 reads SNHLY; CDR2 reads FYNNEI. CDR3 length equals 17 residues. The sequence was obtained from a young man in good health. Some clones in this sample may be carry-over from other donors' samples. This sequence joins TRBV2 and TRBJ1-5; possibly TRBD1 for D (6 bases). The sample comprised naive CD8+ T cells from PBMCs. The CDR3 nucleotides read TGTGCCAGCAGTGAAGGGTCAGGGGTACACAGCAATCAGCCCCAGCATTTT. It specifies CASSEGSGVHSNQPQHF.